This TCR beta chain was documented in a study of CD8+ T cells in alopecia areata. Study-level background: Treated patients took oral tofacitinib at 5 to 10 mg twice daily. Study observations and caveats: Scalp and blood samples kept many expanded lesional clones throughout tofacitinib. It was lesional scalp, especially alopecia totalis/universalis, that showed higher clonality than normal scalp.

The sample's treatment: oral pan-JAK inhibitor, 5-10 mg twice daily. As regards this clone: Its antigen is not known.

Sequencing used cDNA as its template, made by extracting RNA and reverse transcribing it. Sequencing was performed with immunoSEQ multiplex PCR; in TCRdb, only in-frame clones are kept and a portion is missing. The data contain under 95,000 clones, around 71% of them seen just once; the ten biggest clones take up 15% to 20%. The length of the CDR3 is 10 residues. In germline, CDR1 is SNHLY, CDR2 FYNNEI. The V and J ends lost 6 bases and 7 bases respectively, with 6 bases between them. The source material was CD8+ T cells sorted from blood, sampled around week 44, from a patient treated with tofacitinib. This TCR came from a human donor with alopecia areata. This rearrangement joins TRBV2 to TRBJ1-1; D not resolved. The CDR3 reads CASSAVEAFF. CDR3 sequence (DNA): TGTGCCAGCAGCGCCGTTGAAGCTTTCTTT.